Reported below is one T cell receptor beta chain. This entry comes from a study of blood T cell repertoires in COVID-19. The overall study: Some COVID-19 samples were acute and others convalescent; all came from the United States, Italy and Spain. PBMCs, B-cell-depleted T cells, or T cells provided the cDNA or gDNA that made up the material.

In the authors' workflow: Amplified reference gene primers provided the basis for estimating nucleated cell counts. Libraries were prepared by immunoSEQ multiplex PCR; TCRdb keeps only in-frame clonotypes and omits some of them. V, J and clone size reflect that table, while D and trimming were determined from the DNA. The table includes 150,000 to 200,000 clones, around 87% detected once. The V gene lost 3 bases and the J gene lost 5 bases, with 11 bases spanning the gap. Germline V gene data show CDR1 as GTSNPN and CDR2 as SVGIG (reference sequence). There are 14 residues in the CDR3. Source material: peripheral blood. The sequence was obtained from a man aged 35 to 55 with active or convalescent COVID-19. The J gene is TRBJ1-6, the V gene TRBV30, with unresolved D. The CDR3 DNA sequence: TGTGCCTGGAGACAGTCCGGGGATAATTCACCCCTCCACTTT. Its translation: CAWRQSGDNSPLHF.